The T cell receptor (beta chain) described here comes from a study of cytomegalovirus exposure and HLA in healthy donors. Findings of the study overall: Information on immune exposure was restricted to one variable (CMV serostatus). TCR beta chain V- and J-gene trimming was linked, in a later analysis, to a missense variant in DCLRE1C. Roughly uniform sequencing depth across donors was assumed, possibly incorrectly.

For this clone: Antigen: not known.

The CDR3 contains 14 residues. V was trimmed by 2 bases and J by 10 bases, leaving 12 bases between them. In germline, CDR1 is MNHNY, CDR2 SVGAGI (reference sequence). The study ran its PCR with 60 Vbeta and 13 Jbeta primers. Profiling relied on immunoSEQ multiplex PCR, and the TCRdb table lists in-frame clones only, not all of them. The sample carries approximately 120,000 clones, over 65% recorded once. The chain uses TRBV6-6 and TRBJ1-6; D is ambiguous. Sequencing used PBMCs. The source is a man aged 18 to 29 in good health and CMV-seropositive. CDR3 residues: CASSYGQEGSPLHF. CDR3 nucleotide sequence: TGTGCCAGCAGTTACGGGCAGGAGGGATCACCCCTCCACTTT.